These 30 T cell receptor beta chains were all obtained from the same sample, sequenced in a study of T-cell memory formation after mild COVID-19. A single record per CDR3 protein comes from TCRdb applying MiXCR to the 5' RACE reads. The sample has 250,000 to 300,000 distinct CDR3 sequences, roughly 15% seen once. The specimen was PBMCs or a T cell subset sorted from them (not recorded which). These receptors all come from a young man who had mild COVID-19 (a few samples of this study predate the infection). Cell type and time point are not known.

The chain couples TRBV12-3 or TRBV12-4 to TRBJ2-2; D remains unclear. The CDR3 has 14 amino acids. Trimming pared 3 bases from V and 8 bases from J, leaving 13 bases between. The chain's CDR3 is CASSFVTTAGELFF. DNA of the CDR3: TGTGCCAGCAGTTTTGTGACAACTGCGGGGGAGCTGTTTTTT.

CDR3 coding DNA: TGCGCCAGCAGCTTGGGAGGTAGTAGCGGACAAGAGACCCAGTACTTC. It specifies CASSLGGSSGQETQYF. This rearrangement joins TRBV5-1 to TRBJ2-5; D possibly corresponds to TRBD2 (6 bases). This CDR3 contains 16 residues. Per the germline V gene, CDR1 is SGHRS and CDR2 is YFSETQ. Trimming removed 0 bases at V and 2 bases at J, with 14 bases between.

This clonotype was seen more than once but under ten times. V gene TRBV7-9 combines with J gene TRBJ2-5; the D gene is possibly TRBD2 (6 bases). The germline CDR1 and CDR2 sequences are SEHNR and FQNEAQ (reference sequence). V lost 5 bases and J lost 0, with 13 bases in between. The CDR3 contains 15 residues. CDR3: CASSPPAGNQETQYF. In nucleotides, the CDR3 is TGTGCCAGCAGCCCCCCGGCGGGGAACCAAGAGACCCAGTACTTC.

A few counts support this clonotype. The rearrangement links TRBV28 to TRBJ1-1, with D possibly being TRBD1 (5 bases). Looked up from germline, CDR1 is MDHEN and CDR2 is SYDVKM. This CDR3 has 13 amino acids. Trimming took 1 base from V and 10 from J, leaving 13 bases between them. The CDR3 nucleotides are TGTGCCAGCAGTTTATTTATGGGGGTCGTAGCTTTCTTT. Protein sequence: CASSLFMGVVAFF.

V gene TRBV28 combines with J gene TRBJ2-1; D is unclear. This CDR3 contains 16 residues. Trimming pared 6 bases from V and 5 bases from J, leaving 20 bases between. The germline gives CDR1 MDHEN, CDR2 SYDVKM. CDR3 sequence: CASSYTPDGQDNEQFF. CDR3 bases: TGTGCCAGCAGCTACACCCCCGACGGCCAGGACAATGAGCAGTTCTTC.

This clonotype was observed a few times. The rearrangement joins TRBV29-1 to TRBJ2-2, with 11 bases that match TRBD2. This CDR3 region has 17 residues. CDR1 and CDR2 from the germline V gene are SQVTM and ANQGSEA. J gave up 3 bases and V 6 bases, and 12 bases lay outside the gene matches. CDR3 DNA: TGCAGCGTCGCTGGGTTGACTAGCGGGGTAGACACCGGGGAGCTGTTTTTT. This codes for CSVAGLTSGVDTGELFF.

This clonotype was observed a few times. The CDR3 nucleotides are TGTGCCAGCAGCAGAAGCTCAATCCCCCCGTACGAGCAGTACGTC. Encoded protein: CASSRSSIPPYEQYV. The gene calls are TRBV13 and TRBJ2-7, with unresolved D. Germline loops: CDR1 PRHDT, CDR2 FYEKMQ (reference sequence). This CDR3 comprises 15 residues. Trimming stripped 5 bases from V and 4 bases from J, with 18 bases between.

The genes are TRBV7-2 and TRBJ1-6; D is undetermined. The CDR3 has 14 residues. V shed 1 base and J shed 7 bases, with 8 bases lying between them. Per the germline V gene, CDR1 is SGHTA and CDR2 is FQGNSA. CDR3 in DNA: TGTGCCAGCAGCTTAGAGCCCCCCAATTCACCCCTCCACTTT. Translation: CASSLEPPNSPLHF. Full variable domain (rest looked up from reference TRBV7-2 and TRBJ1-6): GAGVSQSPSNKVTEKGKDVELRCDPISGHTALYWYRQSLGQGLEFLIYFQGNSAPDKSGLPSDRFSAERTGGSVSTLTIQRTQQEDSAVYLCASSLEPPNSPLHFGNGTRLTVT.

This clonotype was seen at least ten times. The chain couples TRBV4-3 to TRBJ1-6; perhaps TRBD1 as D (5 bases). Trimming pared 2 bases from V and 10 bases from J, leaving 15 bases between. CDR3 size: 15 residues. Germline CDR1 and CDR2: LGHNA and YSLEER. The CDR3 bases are TGCGCCAGCAGCCAAAGTGGCGGCAGGGACTCACCCCTCCACTTT. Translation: CASSQSGGRDSPLHF.

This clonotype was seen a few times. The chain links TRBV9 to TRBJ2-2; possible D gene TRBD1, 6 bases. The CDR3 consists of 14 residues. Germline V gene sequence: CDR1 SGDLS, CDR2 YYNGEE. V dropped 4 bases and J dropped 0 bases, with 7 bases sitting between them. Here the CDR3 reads CASSWTANTGELFF. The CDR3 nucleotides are TGTGCCAGCAGCTGGACAGCGAACACCGGGGAGCTGTTTTTT.

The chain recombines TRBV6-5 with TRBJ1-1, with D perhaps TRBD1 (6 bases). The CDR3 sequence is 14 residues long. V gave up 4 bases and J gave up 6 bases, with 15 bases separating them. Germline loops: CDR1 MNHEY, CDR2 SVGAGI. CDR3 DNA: TGTGCCAGCAGTTCCTCAGGGGTCGGGGCTGAAGCTTTCTTT. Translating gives CASSSSGVGAEAFF.

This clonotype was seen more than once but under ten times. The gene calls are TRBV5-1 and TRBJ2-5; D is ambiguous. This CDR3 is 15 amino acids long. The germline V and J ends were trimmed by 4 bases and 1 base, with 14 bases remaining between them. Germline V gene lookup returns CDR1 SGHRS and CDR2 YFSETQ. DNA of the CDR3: TGCGCCAGCAGCATGGGTGTAGGGCCCCAAGAGACCCAGTACTTC. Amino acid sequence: CASSMGVGPQETQYF.

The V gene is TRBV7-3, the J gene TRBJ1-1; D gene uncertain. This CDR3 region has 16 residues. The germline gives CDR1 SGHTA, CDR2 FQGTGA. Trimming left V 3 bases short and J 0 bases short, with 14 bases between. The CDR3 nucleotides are TGTGCCAGCAGCTTGTCGGCCGCGGCGATGAACACTGAAGCTTTCTTT. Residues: CASSLSAAAMNTEAFF.

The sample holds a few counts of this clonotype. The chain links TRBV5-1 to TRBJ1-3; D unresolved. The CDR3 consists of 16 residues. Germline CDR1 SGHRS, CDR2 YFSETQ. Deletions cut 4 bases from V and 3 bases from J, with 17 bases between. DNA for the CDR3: TGCGCCAGCAGCCCGGTCCCAGGTATCGATGGAAACACCATATATTTT. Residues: CASSPVPGIDGNTIYF.

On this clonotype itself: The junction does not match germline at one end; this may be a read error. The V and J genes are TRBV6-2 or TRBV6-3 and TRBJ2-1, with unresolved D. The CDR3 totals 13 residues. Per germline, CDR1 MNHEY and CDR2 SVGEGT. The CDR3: CASSYSSHNEQFF. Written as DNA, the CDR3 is TGTGCCAGCAGTTACTCCTCCCACAATGAGCAGTTCTTC.

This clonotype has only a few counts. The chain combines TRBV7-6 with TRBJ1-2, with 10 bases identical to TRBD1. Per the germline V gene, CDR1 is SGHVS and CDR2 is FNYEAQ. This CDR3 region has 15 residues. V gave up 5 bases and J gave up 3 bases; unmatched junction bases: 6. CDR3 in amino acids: CASSPGQGLDYGYTF. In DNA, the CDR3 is TGTGCCAGCAGCCCGGGACAGGGGTTAGACTATGGCTACACCTTC.

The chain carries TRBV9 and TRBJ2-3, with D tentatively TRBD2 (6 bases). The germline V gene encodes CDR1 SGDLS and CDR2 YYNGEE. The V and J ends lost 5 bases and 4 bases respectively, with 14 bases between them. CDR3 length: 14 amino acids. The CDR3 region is CASRAGGSPDTQYF. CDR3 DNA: TGTGCCAGCAGAGCCGGGGGTTCCCCAGATACGCAGTATTTT. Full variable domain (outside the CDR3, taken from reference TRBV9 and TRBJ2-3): DSGVTQTPKHLITATGQRVTLRCSPRSGDLSVYWYQQSLDQGLQFLIQYYNGEERAKGNILERFSAQQFPDLHSELNLSSLELGDSALYFCASRAGGSPDTQYFGPGTRLTVL.

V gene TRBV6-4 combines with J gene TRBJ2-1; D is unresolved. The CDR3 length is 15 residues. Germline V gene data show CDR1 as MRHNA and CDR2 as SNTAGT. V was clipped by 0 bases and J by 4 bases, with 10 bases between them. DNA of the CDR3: TGTGCCAGCAGTGACTCCCAGGTGGGTTACAATGAGCAGTTCTTC. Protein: CASSDSQVGYNEQFF.

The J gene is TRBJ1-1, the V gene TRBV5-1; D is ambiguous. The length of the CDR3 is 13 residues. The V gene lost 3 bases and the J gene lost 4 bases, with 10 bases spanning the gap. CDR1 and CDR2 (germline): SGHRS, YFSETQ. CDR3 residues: CASSSLMGTEAFF. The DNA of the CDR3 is TGCGCCAGCAGCTCCCTTATGGGCACTGAAGCTTTCTTT.

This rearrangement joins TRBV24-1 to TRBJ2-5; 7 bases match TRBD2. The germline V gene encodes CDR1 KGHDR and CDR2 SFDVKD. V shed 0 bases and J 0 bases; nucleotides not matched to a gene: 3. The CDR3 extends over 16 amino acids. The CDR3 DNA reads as TGTGCCACCAGTGATTTGGGACGGGGGGACCAAGAGACCCAGTACTTC. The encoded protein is CATSDLGRGDQETQYF.

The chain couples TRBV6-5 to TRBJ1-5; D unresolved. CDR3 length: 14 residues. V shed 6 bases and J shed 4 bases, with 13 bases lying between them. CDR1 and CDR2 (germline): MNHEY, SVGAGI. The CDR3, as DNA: TGTGCCAGCAGCCACAGCGCGGGGAATCAGCCCCAGCATTTT. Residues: CASSHSAGNQPQHF.

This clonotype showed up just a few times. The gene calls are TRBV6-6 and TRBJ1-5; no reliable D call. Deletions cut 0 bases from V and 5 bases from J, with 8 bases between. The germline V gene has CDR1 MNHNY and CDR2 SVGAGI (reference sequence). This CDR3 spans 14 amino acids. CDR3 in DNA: TGTGCCAGCAGTTACTCGAGACCCGATCAGCCCCAGCATTTT. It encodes CASSYSRPDQPQHF.

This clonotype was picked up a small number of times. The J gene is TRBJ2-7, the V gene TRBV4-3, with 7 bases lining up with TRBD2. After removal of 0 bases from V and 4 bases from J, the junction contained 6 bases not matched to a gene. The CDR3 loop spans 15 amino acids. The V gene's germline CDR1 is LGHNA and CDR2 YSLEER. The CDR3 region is CASSQEVSGAYEQYV. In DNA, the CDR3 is TGCGCCAGCAGCCAAGAGGTGAGCGGGGCTTACGAGCAGTACGTC.

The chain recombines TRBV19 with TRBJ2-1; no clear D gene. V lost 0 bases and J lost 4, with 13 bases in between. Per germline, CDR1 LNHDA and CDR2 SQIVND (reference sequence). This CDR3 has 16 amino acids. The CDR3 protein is CASSIDQETRYNEQFF. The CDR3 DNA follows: TGTGCCAGTAGTATAGATCAAGAGACTCGTTACAATGAGCAGTTCTTC.

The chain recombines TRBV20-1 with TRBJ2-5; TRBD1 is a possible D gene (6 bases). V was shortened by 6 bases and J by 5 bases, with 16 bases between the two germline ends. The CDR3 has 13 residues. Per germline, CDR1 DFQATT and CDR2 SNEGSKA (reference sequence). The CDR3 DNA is TGCAGTGCCGAAAACAGGGAACGGGAGACCCAGTACTTC. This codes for CSAENRERETQYF.

CDR3: CASSYSVGGQRYGYTF. The CDR3 coding sequence is TGTGCCAGCAGTTACTCGGTTGGGGGACAACGCTATGGCTACACCTTC. The chain couples TRBV6-5 to TRBJ1-2; D is perhaps TRBD1 (6 bases). The germline V gene has CDR1 MNHEY and CDR2 SVGAGI. Trimming left V 0 bases short and J 4 bases short, with 15 bases between. The CDR3 consists of 16 residues.

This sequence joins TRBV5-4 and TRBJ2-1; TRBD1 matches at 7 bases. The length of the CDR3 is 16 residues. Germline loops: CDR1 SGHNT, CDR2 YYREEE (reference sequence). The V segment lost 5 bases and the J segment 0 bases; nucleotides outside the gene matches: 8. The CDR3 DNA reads TGTGCCAGCAGACCCGGGACAGCTAGCTCCTACAATGAGCAGTTCTTC. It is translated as CASRPGTASSYNEQFF.

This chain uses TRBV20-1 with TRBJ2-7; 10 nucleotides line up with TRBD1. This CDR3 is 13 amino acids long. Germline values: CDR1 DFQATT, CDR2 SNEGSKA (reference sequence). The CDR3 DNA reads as TGCACCACCGGGACAGGGGCTACTGGGGAGCAGTACTTC. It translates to CTTGTGATGEQYF.

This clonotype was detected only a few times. As DNA, the CDR3 is TGTGCCAGCAGCAACGTTCTAGCCGAGGAGCTGTTTTTT. This translates into CASSNVLAEELFF. The chain has TRBV7-2 and TRBJ2-2; TRBD2 might be the D (5 bases). V shed 5 bases and J shed 10 bases, with 14 bases lying between them. The CDR3 runs 13 residues. Germline V gives CDR1 SGHTA, CDR2 FQGNSA.

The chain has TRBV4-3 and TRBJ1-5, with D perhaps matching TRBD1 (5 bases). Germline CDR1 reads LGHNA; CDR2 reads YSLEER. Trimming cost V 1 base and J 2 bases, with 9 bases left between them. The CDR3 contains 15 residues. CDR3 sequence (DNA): TGCGCCAGCAGCCAAGTCAGGGCGGGCAATCAGCCCCAGCATTTT. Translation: CASSQVRAGNQPQHF.